The 2 T cell receptor beta chains given below trace back to one sample, sequenced in a study of blood T cell repertoires in COVID-19. Data came from immunoSEQ multiplex PCR; TCRdb stores just in-frame clones and leaves some out. In the table there are hundreds of thousands of clones, roughly 80% of which are singletons. The specimen sequenced was peripheral blood. These receptors originate from a woman older than 75 with active or convalescent COVID-19.

This rearrangement joins TRBV10-3 to TRBJ2-3, with TRBD1 as a possible D gene (6 bases). Trimming pared 10 bases from V and 2 bases from J, leaving 22 bases between. The CDR3 has 16 amino acids. Germline values: CDR1 ENHRY, CDR2 SYGVKD. Here the CDR3 DNA reads TGTGCCAGCAAGGGGTTACAGGGAAGGAACACAGATACGCAGTATTTT. This encodes CASKGLQGRNTDTQYF.

Many counts were recorded for this clone. This chain uses TRBV19 with TRBJ2-6, with 8 nucleotides matching TRBD1. The CDR3 is made up of 17 amino acids. V gave up 1 base and J gave up 0 bases; unmatched junction bases: 2. Germline V gene sequence: CDR1 LNHDA, CDR2 SQIVND (reference sequence). CDR3 in DNA: TGTGCCAGTAGTATAGGGACAGGGAGCTCTGGGGCCAACGTCCTGACTTTC. Protein sequence: CASSIGTGSSGANVLTF.